A selection of T cell receptor beta chains follows, all from one sample in a study of T cell changes during pregnancy in multiple sclerosis. Generated by immunoSEQ multiplex PCR, the TCRdb table keeps only in-frame clones and is missing some. This sample has under 80,000 clones; approximately 94% occur once, and the top ten carry less than 0.65%. This specimen consisted of peripheral blood, obtained in the third trimester of pregnancy. All receptors derive from a female donor with multiple sclerosis, enrolled in a pregnancy study. The CDR3 runs from the conserved cysteine through the conserved F or W. D genes are given only for firm matches. Clone size, where shown, is once, few, many, or a class for clones that have expanded.

TRBV5-4	TRBJ2-7	.	.	TGTGCCAGCAGCTCGCCCGGGAGTCGCTACGAGCAGTACTTC	CASSSPGSRYEQYF
TRBV7-3	TRBJ1-1	.	.	TGTGCCAGCAGCCTGCAAGCCAGGTCCACTGAAGCTTTCTTT	CASSLQARSTEAFF
TRBV5-4	TRBJ1-3	.	.	TGTGCCAGCAGCTTACAGTCTGCTCTTAAAACTGGAAACACCATATATTTT	CASSLQSALKTGNTIYF
TRBV30	TRBJ1-6	.	TRBD1	TGTGCCTGTGCGAAGCCGGGACAGTCTTTTCCCCGAAATTCACCCCTCCACTTT	CACAKPGQSFPRNSPLHF
TRBV7-2	TRBJ2-1	.	TRBD1	TGTGCCAGCCGAGGACCCGGGACAGGGGGGAATGAGCAGTTCTTC	CASRGPGTGGNEQFF
TRBV27	TRBJ1-2	.	TRBD1	TGTGCCAGCAGTACTAGGACAGGCGACTATGGCTACACCTTC	CASSTRTGDYGYTF
TRBV18	TRBJ1-5	once	TRBD1	TGTGCCAGCTCACCTCCCTTGGACAGGGATGGCAATCAGCCCCAGCATTTT	CASSPPLDRDGNQPQHF
TRBV4-2	TRBJ1-5	.	TRBD1	TGTGCCAGCAGCCGCGGGACAGAAAACAATCAGCCCCAGCATTTT	CASSRGTENNQPQHF
TRBV14	TRBJ2-3	.	.	TGTGCCAGCAGCCAAGATACGGCAGGGTCGCAGTATTTT	CASSQDTAGSQYF
TRBV18	TRBJ2-7	.	TRBD1	TGTGCCAGCTCACGGGGACAGAGCTCCTACGAGCAGTACTTC	CASSRGQSSYEQYF
TRBV2	TRBJ2-2	once	TRBD1	TGTGCCAGCAGTGAGCGAGGGGGCGAAGGGACCGGGGAGCTGTTTTTT	CASSERGGEGTGELFF
TRBV5-6	TRBJ2-7	.	TRBD1	TGTGCCAGCAGCCAGTTAGCAGGGGGCCTCTACGAGCAGTACTTC	CASSQLAGGLYEQYF
TRBV29-1	TRBJ1-5	.	TRBD1	TGCAGCGTCGGGGGACAGGGGGCCGGTCAGCCCCAGCATTTT	CSVGGQGAGQPQHF
TRBV29-1	TRBJ2-1	.	.	TGCAGCGTTGAAGTAAGGGGCGATGAGCAGTTCTTC	CSVEVRGDEQFF
TRBV6-6	TRBJ2-2	.	.	TGTGCCAGCAGTTACGAACAGATTACCGGGGAGCTGTTTTTT	CASSYEQITGELFF
TRBV6-1	TRBJ1-2	once	TRBD1	TGTGCCAGCAGTGAAGCGCTTGGACAGGGCTTCGATGGCTACACCTTC	CASSEALGQGFDGYTF
TRBV29-1	TRBJ2-5	.	.	TGCAGCGTATCCGGAGAGACCCAGTACTTC	CSVSGETQYF
TRBV5-6	TRBJ1-4	.	TRBD1	TGTGCCAGCAGCCGCTATGCCGTCCCGGGACAGGGGAGGGGGGAAAAACTGTTTTTT	CASSRYAVPGQGRGEKLFF
TRBV7-9	TRBJ2-4	.	TRBD2	TGTGCCAGCAGCCTTAGCGGGGGGGTAGCCAAAAACATTCAGTACTTC	CASSLSGGVAKNIQYF
TRBV28	TRBJ2-7	.	TRBD1	TGTGCCAGCAGGAGGACAGGGGAGCGGTACGAGCAGTACTTC	CASRRTGERYEQYF
TRBV11-3	TRBJ2-5	.	TRBD2	TGTGCCAGCAGCTTAAGCGGGGGAGTTTCGGAGACCCAGTACTTC	CASSLSGGVSETQYF
TRBV6-5	TRBJ1-3	.	TRBD1	TGTGCCAGCAGTTACCTCGACAGGGCTGTGGACACCATATATTTT	CASSYLDRAVDTIYF
TRBV4-3	TRBJ2-7	.	.	TGCGCCAGCAGCCAAGATAGAGATACGTCCTACGAGCAGTACTTC	CASSQDRDTSYEQYF
TRBV14	TRBJ1-2	.	.	TGTGCCAGCAGCCAAGAGGGGGGTGCATCTAACTATGGCTACACCTTC	CASSQEGGASNYGYTF
TRBV7-3	TRBJ2-3	.	TRBD2	TGTGCCAGCAGCTTATTCCGGAGTAGCGGGGGCACAGATACGCAGTATTTT	CASSLFRSSGGTDTQYF
TRBV9	TRBJ2-3	.	TRBD2	TGTGCCAGCAGCGTAGTACTAGCGGGGGGGGCAGATACGCAGTATTTT	CASSVVLAGGADTQYF
TRBV6-5	TRBJ2-7	.	TRBD2	TGTGCCAGCAGTACCCCCGCTGGGGGGGCCTACGAGCAGTACTTC	CASSTPAGGAYEQYF
TRBV4-3	TRBJ2-3	.	TRBD2	TGCGCCAGCAGCCAGAGACTAGCGGGGGCGGGGGATACGCAGTATTTT	CASSQRLAGAGDTQYF
TRBV6-1	TRBJ2-7	.	.	TGTGCCAGCAGTGAAAGGGGGGGAAACGAGCAGTACTTC	CASSERGGNEQYF
TRBV11-2	TRBJ1-1	.	.	TGTGCCAGCAGCAAGCAGGTGTACACTGAAGCTTTCTTT	CASSKQVYTEAFF
TRBV15	TRBJ2-7	.	.	TGTGCCACCAGCAGAGATCGCGACGAGCAGTACTTC	CATSRDRDEQYF
TRBV6-6	TRBJ1-1	.	TRBD1	TGTGCCAGCAGGCATAGACAGGGGGCTCCTGAAGCTTTCTTT	CASRHRQGAPEAFF
TRBV9	TRBJ1-1	.	TRBD1	TGTGCCAGCAGCGTATCAGGGACAGGGACTATTAACACTGAAGCTTTCTTT	CASSVSGTGTINTEAFF
TRBV12-5	TRBJ1-5	once	TRBD1	TGTGCTAGTGGTTTCGTGACAGGGAATCAGCCCCAGCATTTT	CASGFVTGNQPQHF
TRBV12-5	TRBJ1-2	once	.	TGTGCTAGTGGCCTTGGTCAGGGGTTCGGGGGCTACACCTTC	CASGLGQGFGGYTF
TRBV27	TRBJ1-4	.	TRBD1	TGTGCCAGCAGTTCGACAGGGGGAGATGAAAAACTGTTTTTT	CASSSTGGDEKLFF
TRBV4-2	TRBJ2-3	.	.	TGTGCCAGCAGCCAAGTTTCAGGTACGCAGTATTTT	CASSQVSGTQYF
TRBV9	TRBJ2-1	.	TRBD2	TGTGCCAGCAGCGTAGCCCTACTAACTAGCGCCAAGCACAATGAGCAGTTCTTC	CASSVALLTSAKHNEQFF
TRBV10-3	TRBJ1-2	.	.	TGTGCCATCAGTGTGATGGGGGGGATTTCGGATGGCTACACCTTC	CAISVMGGISDGYTF
TRBV5-1	TRBJ1-1	few	.	TGCGCCAGCAGCTTCCAGACTAACACTGAAGCTTTCTTT	CASSFQTNTEAFF
TRBV7-2	TRBJ2-6	.	.	TGTGCCAGCAGCTCCCGAGCTGGGGCCAACGTCCTGACTTTC	CASSSRAGANVLTF
TRBV7-2	TRBJ2-7	.	TRBD1	TGTGCCAGCAGACAAACTCCGGGACAGGGATACGAGCAGTACTTC	CASRQTPGQGYEQYF
TRBV30	TRBJ2-3	.	.	TGTGCCTGGAGTGCTCCCCTAGCGCTGGGGTTAGATACGCAGTATTTT	CAWSAPLALGLDTQYF
TRBV19	TRBJ1-1	.	.	TGTGCCAGTAGACAACTAGACATGTTGAACACTGAAGCTTTCTTT	CASRQLDMLNTEAFF
TRBV6-1	TRBJ2-7	.	TRBD1	TGTGCCAGCAGCCCTGGGACAGTAAGATCCTACGAGCAGTACTTC	CASSPGTVRSYEQYF
TRBV5-4	TRBJ2-2	.	.	TGTGCCAGCAGCTTGGCCGCCGGTTTGAACACCGGGGAGCTGTTTTTT	CASSLAAGLNTGELFF
TRBV4-2	TRBJ2-2	.	TRBD2	TGTGCCAGCAGCCACACTAGCGCGAACACCGGGGAGCTGTTTTTT	CASSHTSANTGELFF
TRBV19	TRBJ2-1	.	.	TGTGCCACGGGGGGCCTTAGGAATGAGCAGTTCTTC	CATGGLRNEQFF
TRBV27	TRBJ2-1	.	.	TGTGCCAGCAGTATTATTAGCGGCTACAATGAGCAGTTCTTC	CASSIISGYNEQFF
TRBV19	TRBJ1-2	.	.	TGTGCCTCGAAGGCAGGGCCCGGCTACACCTTC	CASKAGPGYTF
TRBV6-5	TRBJ2-3	.	TRBD2	TGTGCCAGCAGTTACTCGGGGCGGGGGAGCACAGATACGCAGTATTTT	CASSYSGRGSTDTQYF
TRBV19	TRBJ1-5	.	.	TGTGCCAGTAGTCCGACCGACAGACTCAATCAGCCCCAGCATTTT	CASSPTDRLNQPQHF
TRBV2	TRBJ1-2	.	.	TGTGCCAGCAGTAGGACAGCCCCCGTTGTGAGGAACGGCTACACCTTC	CASSRTAPVVRNGYTF